The clone carrying this T cell receptor (beta chain) was seen ten or more times. The antigen is not known. A modified ARM-PCR protocol with three rounds of nested PCR amplified TCRbeta. TCRdb recomputed calls from the multiplex PCR reads with MiXCR, one row per CDR3 protein. This sample has 52,000 or so distinct CDR3 sequences, with 74% found just once. This sample's RNA came from whole unsorted tissue. More than 3 cm separated this lung sample from the edge of the tumor. Newly diagnosed lung cancer patients had thoracic surgery in China, August–November 2014, without prior chemotherapy. The junction had 1 base not matched to a gene; V was cut back by 1 base and J by 3 bases. This CDR3 has 14 residues. Germline assignment: CDR1 LGHNA and CDR2 YNFKEQ. This sample was taken from a study of tumor and adjacent non-tumor tissue in lung cancer. The study, taken as a whole, reports: Tumor tissue had significantly higher TCR diversity than normal lung.

The TCR sequence derives from a woman aged 55-69 years with non-small cell lung cancer. V usage is TRBV4-2 and J usage is TRBJ2-7; 9 nucleotides agree with TRBD2. Material: distant non-tumor lung tissue. The CDR3 DNA is TGTGCCAGCAGCCAAGCTAGCGGGGACTACGAGCAGTACTTC. This encodes CASSQASGDYEQYF.